The 10 T cell receptor beta chains below come from one sample, sequenced in a study of neurological immune-mediated disorders. The time point: longitudinal time-point 1 (baseline). TCRdb redid the calling of the 5' RACE reads with MiXCR, one entry per CDR3 protein. The sample lists tens of thousands of distinct CDR3 sequences, around 9.6% occurring once. The material sequenced was PBMCs. Receptor source: a man aged 25 to 45 in good health.

By proportion, this clonotype is large. The rearrangement joins TRBV2 to TRBJ2-5; TRBD1 aligns across 8 bases. The J segment lost 1 base and the V segment lost 2 bases, leaving 3 bases of the junction unmatched. Germline values: CDR1 SNHLY, CDR2 FYNNEI. This CDR3 spans 15 amino acids. Here the CDR3 reads CASSEQGAPQETQYF. In DNA, the CDR3 is TGTGCCAGCAGTGAACAGGGGGCCCCCCAAGAGACCCAGTACTTC.

This clonotype was observed many times. This chain joins TRBV15 and TRBJ1-5, with 12 bases fitting TRBD1. The CDR3 is 15 residues long. Trimming cost V 4 bases and J 5 bases; bases outside gene matches: 3. Germline V CDR1 and CDR2: LNHNV, YYDKDF (reference sequence). Here the CDR3 reads CATSTGQGAHQPQHF. As DNA, the CDR3 is TGTGCCACCAGCACGGGACAGGGGGCTCATCAGCCCCAGCATTTT.

In this sample, this clonotype turned up many times. This sequence joins TRBV29-1 and TRBJ2-7; 11 bases map to TRBD2. The V segment lost 3 bases and the J segment 4 bases; nucleotides outside the gene matches: 5. Germline CDR1 is SQVTM and CDR2 is ANQGSEA. The CDR3 runs 14 residues. Here the CDR3 DNA reads TGCAGCGTTGAGTTGGCTAGCGGGAGGTACGAGCAGTACTTC. Amino acid sequence: CSVELASGRYEQYF.

This clonotype was observed a handful of times. This chain uses TRBV20-1 with TRBJ2-3, with 10 bases identical to TRBD2. V was clipped by 6 bases and J by 2 bases; unmatched bases: 5. This CDR3 spans 14 amino acids. Per the germline V gene, CDR1 is DFQATT and CDR2 is SNEGSKA (reference sequence). CDR3 loop: CSAQGLAVTDTQYF. The CDR3 DNA sequence: TGCAGTGCCCAAGGACTAGCGGTCACAGATACGCAGTATTTT.

The table lists this clonotype with many counts. The CDR3 protein is CASRQSGRGNEQFF. Here the CDR3 DNA reads TGCGCCAGCAGACAAAGCGGGAGAGGAAATGAGCAGTTCTTC. The rearrangement joins TRBV4-1 to TRBJ2-1, with 8 bases that match TRBD2. The CDR3 has 14 amino acids. From germline, CDR1 is MGHRA and CDR2 YSYEKL. The V and J ends lost 6 bases and 7 bases, in that order; junction bases with no gene match: 8.

This clonotype has a count of ten or more. This chain links TRBV28 with TRBJ2-1; the match to TRBD2 covers 16 bases. Germline CDR1 MDHEN, CDR2 SYDVKM. This CDR3 contains 19 residues. Germline trimming cut 6 bases from V and 5 bases from J; bases unmatched to any gene: 13. CDR3 region: CASRFPPGLAGGFDNEQFF. The CDR3 DNA is TGTGCCAGCAGATTTCCCCCGGGACTAGCGGGAGGGTTCGACAATGAGCAGTTCTTC.

This clonotype has a count of ten or more. The V gene is TRBV3-1, the J gene TRBJ2-1; 14 nucleotides agree with TRBD2. CDR3 length: 20 residues. The germline V gene encodes CDR1 LGHDT and CDR2 YNNKEL (reference sequence). J was trimmed by 5 bases and V by 4 bases; bases with no gene match: 16. Here the CDR3 reads CASSPDIMTSGRAFNNEQFF. DNA of the CDR3: TGTGCCAGCAGCCCCGATATTATGACTAGCGGGAGGGCTTTCAACAATGAGCAGTTCTTC.

This clonotype was observed at least ten times. The CDR3 bases are TGCAGTGCTCAAGAAACAGGGATGGTTGACACCGGGGAGCTGTTTTTT. Translating it yields CSAQETGMVDTGELFF. The gene calls are TRBV20-1 and TRBJ2-2; D possibly corresponds to TRBD1 (6 bases). The CDR3 consists of 16 residues. Trimming pared 5 bases from V and 3 bases from J, leaving 19 bases between. Germline V gene data show CDR1 as DFQATT and CDR2 as SNEGSKA (reference sequence).

This clonotype occurred many times. The genes are TRBV5-1 and TRBJ2-2; D is possibly TRBD1 (5 bases). Germline assignment: CDR1 SGHRS and CDR2 YFSETQ. This CDR3 is 16 amino acids long. The V end was cut by 3 bases, the J end by 0 bases, with 12 bases between. Written as DNA, the CDR3 is TGCGCCAGCAGCTCCCTAGACAGTTCGAACACCGGGGAGCTGTTTTTT. It specifies CASSSLDSSNTGELFF.

This clonotype has at least ten counts. The chain employs TRBV20-1 and TRBJ2-7, with D perhaps TRBD2 (8 bases). The ends were cut back, 3 bases at V and 4 bases at J, with 19 bases in the middle. The length of the CDR3 is 15 residues. From germline, CDR1 is DFQATT and CDR2 SNEGSKA (reference sequence). CDR3 protein: CSASPRGREDYEQYF. The DNA for the CDR3 is TGCAGTGCTAGCCCAAGGGGGCGGGAGGATTACGAGCAGTACTTC.